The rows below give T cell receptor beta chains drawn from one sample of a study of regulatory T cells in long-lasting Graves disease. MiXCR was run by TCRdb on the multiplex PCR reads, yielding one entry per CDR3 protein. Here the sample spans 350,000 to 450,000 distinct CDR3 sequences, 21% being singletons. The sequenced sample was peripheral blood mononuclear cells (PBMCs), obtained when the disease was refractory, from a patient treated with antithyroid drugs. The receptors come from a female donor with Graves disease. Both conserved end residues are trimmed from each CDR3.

ANSLSGSMEPQH	TRBV5-5	TRBJ1-5
ASSSPPQGGNEQF	TRBV28	TRBJ2-1
ASSNQLAGEPYEQY	TRBV7-8	TRBJ2-7
ASSLTARQSRQPQH	TRBV28	TRBJ1-5
AGSLGTGGTYEQY	TRBV5-1	TRBJ2-7
ASSESRGGGDTQY	TRBV2	TRBJ2-3
ASEGAGNEQF	TRBV9	TRBJ2-1
ASSVQGSGETQY	TRBV9	TRBJ2-5
ASSTGGASYEQY	TRBV12-3/TRBV12-4	TRBJ2-7
ASSYLAGDYNEQF	TRBV6-9	TRBJ2-1
ASSPTRAGDRQETQY	TRBV18	TRBJ2-5
ASATSNGPFEAF	TRBV27	TRBJ1-1
ASEVGRGLSGEQY	TRBV2	TRBJ2-7
ASSFPIDRPNTGELF	TRBV12-3/TRBV12-4	TRBJ2-2
ATSDLLTGNTGELF	TRBV24-1	TRBJ2-2
ASRQEAGGTTGELF	TRBV7-7	TRBJ2-2
ASSIGGQIYGYT	TRBV19	TRBJ1-2
ASSLPGQLNEQF	TRBV14	TRBJ2-1
SAKRGGGWTQY	TRBV20-1	TRBJ2-5
ASSVHGGNQPQH	TRBV6-1	TRBJ1-5
SAGGLVGGPNSIQY	TRBV20-1	TRBJ2-4
ASSTMGSTETQY	TRBV2	TRBJ2-5
ASSSETQY	TRBV12-3/TRBV12-4	TRBJ2-5
ASSTTGTGLYEQY	TRBV19	TRBJ2-7
ASRKTRLAGTQETQY	TRBV12-3/TRBV12-4	TRBJ2-5
AWSKVNQPQH	TRBV30	TRBJ1-5
ASSFRQGFETQY	TRBV9	TRBJ2-5
ASRFQGRGYT	TRBV7-2	TRBJ1-2
ASSGGTGVRYEQY	TRBV5-4	TRBJ2-7
ASSLEGGPDIQY	TRBV5-1	TRBJ2-4
ASSLGRTGPGNTIY	TRBV28	TRBJ1-3
ASSSNLGGVETQY	TRBV28	TRBJ2-5
ASSLSLGHNEQF	TRBV28	TRBJ2-1